This T cell receptor (beta chain) was recovered during a study of identical twins. General study results and limits: High-abundance cord blood beta clonotypes had fewer insertions; memory repertoires showed none. Cross-sectional statistical analysis was relied on for the conclusions, without the same donors being followed.

MiXCR was run by TCRdb on the 5' RACE reads, yielding one entry per CDR3 protein. The sample has some 500,000 distinct CDR3 sequences; roughly 13% are singletons. The sample holds a few counts of this clonotype. Its cognate antigen is unknown. Germline CDR1 and CDR2: SGHRS and YFSETQ. The V end was cut by 3 bases, the J end by 0 bases, with 10 bases between. This CDR3 is 15 amino acids long. The same sample was also studied in work on yellow fever vaccine responses in identical twins.

The chain recombines TRBV5-1 with TRBJ2-1; D is ambiguous. This clonotype was obtained from a woman aged 18 to 35 in good health. What was sequenced was CD4+ T cells sorted from blood. This CDR3 is CASSSLIHSYNEQFF. CDR3 nucleotides: TGCGCCAGCAGCTCCCTCATCCACTCCTACAATGAGCAGTTCTTC.